Listed below are T cell receptor beta chains from one sample, sequenced in a study of cytomegalovirus exposure and HLA in healthy donors. This table comes from immunoSEQ multiplex PCR, and its TCRdb copy is limited to in-frame clones, with some not included. The sample holds 140,000 or so clones, more than 80% seen once. The sample comprised PBMCs. The receptors derive from a young woman in good health and CMV-seropositive. CDR3s include the opening cysteine and the closing phenylalanine or tryptophan. Fields, in order: J gene, D gene, V gene, clone size, CDR3 DNA, CDR3 protein. A D gene is named only where the DNA matches it firmly. The size entry is marked missing in some rows and otherwise reads once, few, many or a size class.

TRBJ2-5 | - | TRBV7-2 | - | TGTGCCAGCAGCCCGGTGGGGACTTCAGAGACCCAGTACTTC | CASSPVGTSETQYF
TRBJ2-3 | TRBD2 | TRBV5-1 | - | TGCGCCAGCATACCCACGGGAGGGCCCGCAGATACGCAGTATTTT | CASIPTGGPADTQYF
TRBJ1-1 | - | TRBV6-5 | - | TGTGCCAGCAGTTACAACTCAGGGATGAGGACTGAAGCTTTCTTT | CASSYNSGMRTEAFF
TRBJ2-7 | - | TRBV2 | - | TGTGCCAGCCAGGGGGTGAACGGGAGGGCCGACGAGCAGTACTTC | CASQGVNGRADEQYF
TRBJ2-7 | - | TRBV6-1 | - | TGTGCCAGCAGTGTGACCGGAGGAGGGTCCTACGAGCAGTACTTC | CASSVTGGGSYEQYF
TRBJ2-3 | - | TRBV5-4 | - | TGTGCCAGCAGCGCCGGTCCAAACCGGGACAACTTTATGGATACGCAGTATTTT | CASSAGPNRDNFMDTQYF
TRBJ2-7 | - | TRBV2 | - | TGTGCCAGCACCGGGTCAAAATACGAGCAGTACTTC | CASTGSKYEQYF
TRBJ1-2 | - | TRBV28 | - | TGTGCCAGCAGCCGAGCGACCGTGTATGGCTACACCTTC | CASSRATVYGYTF
TRBJ1-2 | TRBD1 | TRBV11-2 | - | TGTGCCAGCAGCCAGCGACAGGGACCTTCTGCTAACTATGGCTACACCTTC | CASSQRQGPSANYGYTF
TRBJ2-7 | TRBD2 | TRBV6-5 | - | TGTGCCAGCAAACGGGGGGGCCTGACCTCCTACGAGCAGTACTTC | CASKRGGLTSYEQYF
TRBJ1-3 | - | TRBV6-6 | - | TGTGCCAGCAGGGAGCAGGGATCTGGAAACACCATATATTTT | CASREQGSGNTIYF
TRBJ1-6 | TRBD1 | TRBV14 | - | TGTGCCAGTTCCCCGGGACAGGGGGTATTTTATTCACCCCTCCACTTT | CASSPGQGVFYSPLHF
TRBJ2-7 | - | TRBV28 | - | TGTGCCAGCAGGAGGAGGGGGCTCTACGAGCAGTACTTC | CASRRRGLYEQYF
TRBJ2-7 | TRBD1 | TRBV5-1 | - | TGCGCCAGCAGCTTGGCATCCAGGGGGCCGAACGAGCAGTACTTC | CASSLASRGPNEQYF
TRBJ2-5 | - | TRBV27 | - | TGTGCCAGCAAAACAGGGAGAGAGACCCAGTACTTC | CASKTGRETQYF
TRBJ2-7 | - | TRBV28 | - | TGTGCCAGCAGTTTATGGGGGGCTAACGAGCAGTACTTC | CASSLWGANEQYF
TRBJ2-1 | TRBD2 | TRBV27 | - | TGTGCCAGCAGCATCTCCAGGGTGGGGGGGAATGAGCAGTTCTTC | CASSISRVGGNEQFF
TRBJ1-5 | - | TRBV6-6 | - | TGTGCCAGCAGTACGGCACAGGGAAATCAGCCCCAGCATTTT | CASSTAQGNQPQHF
TRBJ1-1 | - | TRBV5-1 | - | TGCGCCAGCAGCTTGTTACCGGGGAACACTGAAGCTTTCTTT | CASSLLPGNTEAFF
TRBJ1-1 | - | TRBV7-9 | - | TGTGCCAGCATCGGGGGACGGCTAATGAACACTGAAGCTTTCTTT | CASIGGRLMNTEAFF
TRBJ2-7 | - | TRBV27 | - | TGTGCCAGCAGTGCAGGGCAGGGGCCCTACGAGCAGTACTTC | CASSAGQGPYEQYF
TRBJ1-6 | - | TRBV5-6 | few | TGTGCCAGCAGCCCCCAGACAGCCTCACCCCTCCACTTT | CASSPQTASPLHF
TRBJ2-7 | - | TRBV6-4 | - | TGTGCCAGCAGTAACCTTCCGCTAGCGATGGACTCCTACGAGCAGTACTTC | CASSNLPLAMDSYEQYF
TRBJ2-7 | TRBD1 | TRBV7-9 | - | TGTGCCAGCAGCCCGGGGACGGGTGTAGGGACAGGTCCTTCCTACGAGCAGTACTTC | CASSPGTGVGTGPSYEQYF
TRBJ2-3 | - | TRBV9 | - | TGTGCCAGCAGCGCTCTAAATAGCGGAGATACGCAGTATTTT | CASSALNSGDTQYF
TRBJ1-3 | - | TRBV6-1 | - | TGTGCCAGCAGTGAGACGGGGACAGGAAACACCATATATTTT | CASSETGTGNTIYF
TRBJ2-1 | TRBD2 | TRBV7-9 | - | TGTGCCAGCAGCTTATTGGCGGGGGGGTACAATGAGCAGTTCTTC | CASSLLAGGYNEQFF
TRBJ2-7 | TRBD1 | TRBV15 | - | TGTGCCACCAGGCAATCGACAGGGGCCTCCTACGAGCAGTACTTC | CATRQSTGASYEQYF
TRBJ1-2 | - | TRBV11-1 | - | TGTGCCAGCAGCCCGGAGGAGTACTATGGCTACACCTTC | CASSPEEYYGYTF
TRBJ1-2 | - | TRBV27 | - | TGTGCCAGCAGTTTCGCCCATCAGGGGCCGGGTGGCTACACCTTC | CASSFAHQGPGGYTF
TRBJ1-5 | TRBD1 | TRBV6-6 | - | TGTGCCAGCAGCCCGACAGGGCCTGGGGGGCAGCCCCAGCATTTT | CASSPTGPGGQPQHF
TRBJ2-1 | - | TRBV9 | - | TGTGCCAGCAGCCCCGGGGCTAGCGACTCCAATGAGCAGTTCTTC | CASSPGASDSNEQFF
TRBJ1-4 | TRBD1 | TRBV15 | - | TGTGCCACCAGCAGAGATGAGATAGGACAGGGTAATGAAAAACTGTTTTTT | CATSRDEIGQGNEKLFF
TRBJ2-6 | - | TRBV19 | once | TGTGCCAGTAGTATGGGCAGGGCCGGGGCCAACGTCCTGACTTTC | CASSMGRAGANVLTF
TRBJ2-3 | TRBD2 | TRBV5-1 | - | TGCGCCAGCAGCTTGTCCTCTAGCGGCCCCGAAACGGATACGCAGTATTTT | CASSLSSSGPETDTQYF
TRBJ2-7 | - | TRBV9 | - | TGTGCCAGCAGCTCCAAGGACGGAGGAGCCTACGAGCAGTACTTC | CASSSKDGGAYEQYF
TRBJ1-5 | - | TRBV27 | - | TGTGCCAGCAGTTTATCGCGAAATCAGCCCCAGCATTTT | CASSLSRNQPQHF
TRBJ2-5 | - | TRBV5-1 | - | TGCGCCAGCAGCTTGGCCGTCAGGGGCCCGGCGGAGACCCAGTACTTC | CASSLAVRGPAETQYF
TRBJ2-7 | - | TRBV10-3 | - | TGTGCCATCAGTGAGTCTGAGGAGGGTTCAAACGAGCAGTACTTC | CAISESEEGSNEQYF
TRBJ2-7 | - | TRBV7-2 | - | TGTGCCAGCAGCAAAGCCGACAGATCCTACGAGCAGTACTTC | CASSKADRSYEQYF
TRBJ1-5 | TRBD1 | TRBV28 | - | TGTGCCAGCAGTTTATTGCGACAGGGTGGGAATCAGCCCCAGCATTTT | CASSLLRQGGNQPQHF
TRBJ2-3 | TRBD2 | TRBV4-1 | - | TGCGCCAGCAGCCAAGAGACTAGCGGGAGTCTCGGAGATACGCAGTATTTT | CASSQETSGSLGDTQYF
TRBJ1-1 | TRBD1 | TRBV25-1 | - | TGTGCCAGCAGCTGGGCTGACAGGGCGGGAGCTTTCTTT | CASSWADRAGAFF